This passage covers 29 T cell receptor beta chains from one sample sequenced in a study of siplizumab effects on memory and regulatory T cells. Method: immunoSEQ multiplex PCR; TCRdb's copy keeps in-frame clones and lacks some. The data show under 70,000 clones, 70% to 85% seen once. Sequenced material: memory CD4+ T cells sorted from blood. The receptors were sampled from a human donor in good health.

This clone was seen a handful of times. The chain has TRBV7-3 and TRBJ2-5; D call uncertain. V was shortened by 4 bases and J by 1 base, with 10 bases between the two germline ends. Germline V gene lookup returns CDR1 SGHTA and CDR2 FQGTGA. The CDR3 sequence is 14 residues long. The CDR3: CASSSGGSQETQYF. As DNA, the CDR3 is TGTGCCAGCAGCTCGGGCGGTTCCCAAGAGACCCAGTACTTC.

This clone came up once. CDR3 sequence: CASSENLGGQEQFF. CDR3 coding DNA: TGTGCCAGCAGCGAAAATTTGGGGGGTCAGGAGCAGTTCTTC. V and J are TRBV11-2 and TRBJ2-1; weak D call: TRBD2 (6 bases). In germline, CDR1 is SGHAT, CDR2 FQNNGV. This CDR3 spans 14 amino acids. V dropped 5 bases and J dropped 10 bases, with 18 bases sitting between them.

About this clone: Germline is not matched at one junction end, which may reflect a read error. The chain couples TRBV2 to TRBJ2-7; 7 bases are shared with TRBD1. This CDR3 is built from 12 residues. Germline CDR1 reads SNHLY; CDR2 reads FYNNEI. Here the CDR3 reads CASSRDSLLAVF. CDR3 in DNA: TGTGCCAGCAGCCGGGACAGTTTACTCGCCGTCTTC.

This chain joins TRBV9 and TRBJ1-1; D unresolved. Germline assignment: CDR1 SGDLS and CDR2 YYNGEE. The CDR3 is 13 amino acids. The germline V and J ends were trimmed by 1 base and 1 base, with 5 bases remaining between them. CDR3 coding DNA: TGTGCCAGCAGCGTACACAGGAACACTGAAGCTTTCTTT. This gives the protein CASSVHRNTEAFF.

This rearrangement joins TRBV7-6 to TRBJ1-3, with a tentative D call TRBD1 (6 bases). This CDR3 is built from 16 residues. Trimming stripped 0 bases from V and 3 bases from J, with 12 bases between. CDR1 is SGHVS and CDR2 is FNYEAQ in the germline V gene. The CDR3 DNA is TGTGCCAGCAGCTTAGCTGGGCAGGGGCTTGGAAACACCATATATTTT. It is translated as CASSLAGQGLGNTIYF.

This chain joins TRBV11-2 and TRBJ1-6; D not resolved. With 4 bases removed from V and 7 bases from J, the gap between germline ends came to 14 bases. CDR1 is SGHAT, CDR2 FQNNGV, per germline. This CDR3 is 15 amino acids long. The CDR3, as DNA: TGTGCCAGCAGCTCTAGGCCGACCGGGAATTCACCCCTCCACTTT. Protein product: CASSSRPTGNSPLHF. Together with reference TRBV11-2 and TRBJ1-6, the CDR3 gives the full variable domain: EAGVAQSPRYKIIEKRQSVAFWCNPISGHATLYWYQQILGQGPKLLIQFQNNGVVDDSQLPKDRFSAERLKGVDSTLKIQPAKLEDSAVYLCASSSRPTGNSPLHFGNGTRLTVT.

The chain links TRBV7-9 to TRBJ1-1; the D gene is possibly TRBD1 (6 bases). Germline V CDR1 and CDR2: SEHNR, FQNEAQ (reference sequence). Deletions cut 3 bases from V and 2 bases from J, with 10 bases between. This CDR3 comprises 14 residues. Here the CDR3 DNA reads TGTGCCAGCAGCTTCGGGGACACTAACACTGAAGCTTTCTTT. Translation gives CASSFGDTNTEAFF.

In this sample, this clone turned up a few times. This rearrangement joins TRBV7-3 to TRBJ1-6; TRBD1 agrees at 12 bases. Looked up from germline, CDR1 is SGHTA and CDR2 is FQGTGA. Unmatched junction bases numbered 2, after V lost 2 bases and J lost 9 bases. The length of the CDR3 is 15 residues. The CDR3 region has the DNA TGTGCCAGCAGCTTAGCGGGACAGGGGGCTTCACCCCTCCACTTT. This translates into CASSLAGQGASPLHF.

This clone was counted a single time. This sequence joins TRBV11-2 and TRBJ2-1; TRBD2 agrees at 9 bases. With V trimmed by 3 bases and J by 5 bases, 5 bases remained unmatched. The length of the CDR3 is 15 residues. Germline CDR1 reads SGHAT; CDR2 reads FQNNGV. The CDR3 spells CASSFGLAGNNEQFF. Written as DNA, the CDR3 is TGTGCCAGCAGCTTCGGGCTAGCGGGGAACAATGAGCAGTTCTTC.

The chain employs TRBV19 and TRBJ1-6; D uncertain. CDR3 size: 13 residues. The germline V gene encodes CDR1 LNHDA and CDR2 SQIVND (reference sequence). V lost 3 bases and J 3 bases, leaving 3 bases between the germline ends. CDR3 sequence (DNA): TGTGCCAGTAGTATGGGCTATAATTCACCCCTCCACTTT. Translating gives CASSMGYNSPLHF.

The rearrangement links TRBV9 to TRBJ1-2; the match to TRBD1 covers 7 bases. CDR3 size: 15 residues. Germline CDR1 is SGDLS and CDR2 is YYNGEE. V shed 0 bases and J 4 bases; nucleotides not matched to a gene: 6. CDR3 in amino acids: CASSVAGGQTYGYTF. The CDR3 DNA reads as TGTGCCAGCAGCGTAGCAGGGGGACAGACCTATGGCTACACCTTC. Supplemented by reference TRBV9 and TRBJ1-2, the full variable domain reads DSGVTQTPKHLITATGQRVTLRCSPRSGDLSVYWYQQSLDQGLQFLIQYYNGEERAKGNILERFSAQQFPDLHSELNLSSLELGDSALYFCASSVAGGQTYGYTFGSGTRLTVV.

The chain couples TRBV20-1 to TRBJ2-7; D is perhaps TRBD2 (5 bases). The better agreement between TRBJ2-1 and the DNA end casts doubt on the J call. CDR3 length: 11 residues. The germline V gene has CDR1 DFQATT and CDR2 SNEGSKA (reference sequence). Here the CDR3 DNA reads TGCAGTGCTAGTGACGGGGATGAGCAGTTCTTC. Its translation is CSASDGDEQFF.

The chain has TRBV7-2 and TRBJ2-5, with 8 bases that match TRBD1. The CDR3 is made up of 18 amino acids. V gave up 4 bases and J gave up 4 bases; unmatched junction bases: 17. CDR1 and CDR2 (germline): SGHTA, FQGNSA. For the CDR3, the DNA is TGTGCCAGCAGCTCCCTCGGACAGGGCGCCATGGTTGGAGAGACCCAGTACTTC. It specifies CASSSLGQGAMVGETQYF.

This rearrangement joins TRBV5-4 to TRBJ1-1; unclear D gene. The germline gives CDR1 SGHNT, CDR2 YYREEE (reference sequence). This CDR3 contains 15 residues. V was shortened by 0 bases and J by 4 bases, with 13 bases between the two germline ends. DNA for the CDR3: TGTGCCAGCAGCTTGGTTACGGGAGTAGGCACTGAAGCTTTCTTT. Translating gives CASSLVTGVGTEAFF.

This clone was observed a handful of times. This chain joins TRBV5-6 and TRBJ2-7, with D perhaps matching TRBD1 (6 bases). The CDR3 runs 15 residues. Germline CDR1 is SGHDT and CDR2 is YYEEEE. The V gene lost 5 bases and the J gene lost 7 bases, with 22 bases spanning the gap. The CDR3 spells CASRPPGHGFGEQYF. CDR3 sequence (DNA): TGTGCCAGCAGGCCTCCGGGACATGGGTTCGGAGAGCAGTACTTC.

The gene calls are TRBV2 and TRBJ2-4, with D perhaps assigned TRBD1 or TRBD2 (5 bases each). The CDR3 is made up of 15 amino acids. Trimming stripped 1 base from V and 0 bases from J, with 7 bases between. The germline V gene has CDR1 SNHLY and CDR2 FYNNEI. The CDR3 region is CASSEGGIAKNIQYF. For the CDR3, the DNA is TGTGCCAGCAGTGAAGGGGGGATAGCCAAAAACATTCAGTACTTC. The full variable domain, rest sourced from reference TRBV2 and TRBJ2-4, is EPEVTQTPSHQVTQMGQEVILRCVPISNHLYFYWYRQILGQKVEFLVSFYNNEISEKSEIFDDQFSVERPDGSNFTLKIRSTKLEDSAMYFCASSEGGIAKNIQYFGAGTRLSVL.

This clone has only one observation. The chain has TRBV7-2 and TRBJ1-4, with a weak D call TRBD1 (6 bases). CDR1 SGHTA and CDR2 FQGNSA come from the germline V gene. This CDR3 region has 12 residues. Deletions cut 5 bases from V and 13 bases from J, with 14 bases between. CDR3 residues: CASSPVQGRLFF. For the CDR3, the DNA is TGTGCCAGCAGCCCCGTACAGGGAAGACTGTTTTTT.

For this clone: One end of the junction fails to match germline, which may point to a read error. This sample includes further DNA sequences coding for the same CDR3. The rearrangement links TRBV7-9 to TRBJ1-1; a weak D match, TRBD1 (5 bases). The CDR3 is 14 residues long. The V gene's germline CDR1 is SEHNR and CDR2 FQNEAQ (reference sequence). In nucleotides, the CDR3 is TGTGCTAGCAGCTTAATCGGGGGAAGGACTGAAGCTTTCTTT. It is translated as CASSLIGGRTEAFF.

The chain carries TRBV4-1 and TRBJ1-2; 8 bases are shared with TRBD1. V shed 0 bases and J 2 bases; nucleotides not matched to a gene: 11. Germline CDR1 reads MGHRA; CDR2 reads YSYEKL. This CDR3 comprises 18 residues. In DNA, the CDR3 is TGCGCCAGCAGCCAAGATATGGGCCAGGGGGCGTTGAACTATGGCTACACCTTC. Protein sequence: CASSQDMGQGALNYGYTF.

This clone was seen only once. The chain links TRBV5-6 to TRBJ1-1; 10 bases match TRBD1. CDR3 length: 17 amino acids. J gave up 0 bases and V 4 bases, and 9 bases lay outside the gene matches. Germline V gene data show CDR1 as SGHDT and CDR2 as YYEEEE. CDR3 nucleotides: TGTGCCAGCAGCGAAGGGACAGGGGCTGGGATGAACACTGAAGCTTTCTTT. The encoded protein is CASSEGTGAGMNTEAFF.

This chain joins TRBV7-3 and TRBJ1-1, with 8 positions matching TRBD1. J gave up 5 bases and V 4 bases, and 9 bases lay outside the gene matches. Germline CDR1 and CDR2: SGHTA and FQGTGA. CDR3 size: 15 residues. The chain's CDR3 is CASSSGQGGMTEAFF. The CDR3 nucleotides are TGTGCCAGCAGCTCCGGACAGGGAGGTATGACTGAAGCTTTCTTT.

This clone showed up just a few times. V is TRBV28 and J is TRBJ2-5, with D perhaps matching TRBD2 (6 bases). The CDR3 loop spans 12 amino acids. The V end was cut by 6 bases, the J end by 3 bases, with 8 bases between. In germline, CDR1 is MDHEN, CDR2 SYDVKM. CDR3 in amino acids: CASSGGKETQYF. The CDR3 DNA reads TGTGCCAGCAGCGGGGGAAAAGAGACCCAGTACTTC.

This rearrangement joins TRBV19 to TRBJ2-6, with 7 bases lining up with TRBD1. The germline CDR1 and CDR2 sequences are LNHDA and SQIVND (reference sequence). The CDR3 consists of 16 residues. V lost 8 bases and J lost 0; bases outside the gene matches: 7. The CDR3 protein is CASSGQPDSGANVLTF. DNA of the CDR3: TGTGCCAGTTCGGGACAGCCAGACTCTGGGGCCAACGTCCTGACTTTC.

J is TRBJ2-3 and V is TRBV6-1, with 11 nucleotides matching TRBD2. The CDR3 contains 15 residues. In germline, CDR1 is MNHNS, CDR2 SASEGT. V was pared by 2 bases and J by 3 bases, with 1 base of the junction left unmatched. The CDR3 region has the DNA TGTGCCAGCAGTGAAACTAGCGGGGGAACAGATACGCAGTATTTT. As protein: CASSETSGGTDTQYF.

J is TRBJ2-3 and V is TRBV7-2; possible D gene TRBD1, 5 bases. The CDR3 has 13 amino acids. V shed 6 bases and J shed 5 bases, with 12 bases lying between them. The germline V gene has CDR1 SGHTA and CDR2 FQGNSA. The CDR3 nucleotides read TGTGCCAGCAGGGTAGGGGTGGGAGATACGCAGTATTTT. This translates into CASRVGVGDTQYF.

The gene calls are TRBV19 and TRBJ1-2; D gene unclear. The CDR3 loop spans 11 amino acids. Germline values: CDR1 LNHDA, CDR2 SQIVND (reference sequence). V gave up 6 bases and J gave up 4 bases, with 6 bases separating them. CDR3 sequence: CASSTFYGYTF. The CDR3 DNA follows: TGTGCCAGTAGCACCTTCTATGGCTACACCTTC. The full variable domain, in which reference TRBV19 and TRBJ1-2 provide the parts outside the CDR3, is DGGITQSPKYLFRKEGQNVTLSCEQNLNHDAMYWYRQDPGQGLRLIYYSQIVNDFQKGDIAEGYSVSREKKESFPLTVTSAQKNPTAFYLCASSTFYGYTFGSGTRLTVV.

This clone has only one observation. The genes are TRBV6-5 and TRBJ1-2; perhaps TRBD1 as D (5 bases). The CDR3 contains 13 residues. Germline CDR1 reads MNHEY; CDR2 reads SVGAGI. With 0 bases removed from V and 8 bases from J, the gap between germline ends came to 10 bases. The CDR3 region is CASSYSGVSGYTF. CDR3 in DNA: TGTGCCAGCAGTTACTCGGGGGTATCGGGCTACACCTTC.

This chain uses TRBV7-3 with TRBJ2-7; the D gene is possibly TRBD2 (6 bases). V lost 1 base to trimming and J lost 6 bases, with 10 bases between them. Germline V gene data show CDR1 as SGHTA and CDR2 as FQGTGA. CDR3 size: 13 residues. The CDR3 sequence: CASSLKAGTEQYF. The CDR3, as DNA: TGTGCCAGCAGCTTAAAGGCGGGGACCGAGCAGTACTTC.

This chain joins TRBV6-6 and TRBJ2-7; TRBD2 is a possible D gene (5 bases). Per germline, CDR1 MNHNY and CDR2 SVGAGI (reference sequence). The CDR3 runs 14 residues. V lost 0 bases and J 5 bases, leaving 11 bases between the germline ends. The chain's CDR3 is CASSYSKGVHEQYF. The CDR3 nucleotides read TGTGCCAGCAGTTACTCGAAGGGAGTCCACGAGCAGTACTTC.